Included here is one T cell receptor (beta chain) sequence, with context. Its antigen remains unknown. CDR3 length: 17 amino acids. Germline V gene sequence: CDR1 SGHTA, CDR2 FQGNSA. The source of the sample is a study of monozygotic twins with inflammatory bowel disease. UMIs bearing a 6-nucleotide sample barcode were added through template switching. Each CDR3 protein gets one entry in TCRdb, which reprocessed the 5' RACE reads and gives no DNA. This repertoire includes fewer than 550,000 distinct CDR3 sequences. No T cells were sorted before total RNA was taken from whole blood. Study observations and caveats: IBD patients shared fewer clonotypes with others than healthy twins, especially with disease activity. Part of the variability in patient repertoires may have come from differing immunosuppressive treatments.

The sample consisted of blood. The J gene is TRBJ2-2, the V gene TRBV7-2; TCRdb indicates TRBD2, and absent DNA this call remains unverified. This sequence was found in a human donor with ulcerative colitis or Crohn's disease, or a healthy co-twin of an affected twin (not recorded which). Here the CDR3 reads CASSSRTSGLVPGELFF.